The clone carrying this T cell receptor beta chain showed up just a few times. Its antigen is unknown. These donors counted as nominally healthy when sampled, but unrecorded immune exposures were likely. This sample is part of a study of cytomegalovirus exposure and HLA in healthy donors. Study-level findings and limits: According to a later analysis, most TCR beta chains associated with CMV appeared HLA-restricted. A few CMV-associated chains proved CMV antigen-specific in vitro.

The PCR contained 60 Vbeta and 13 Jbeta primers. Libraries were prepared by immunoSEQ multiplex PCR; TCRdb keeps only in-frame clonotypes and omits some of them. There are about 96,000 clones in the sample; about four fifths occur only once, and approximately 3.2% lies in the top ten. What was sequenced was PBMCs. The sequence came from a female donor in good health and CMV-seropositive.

The CDR3 nucleotides are TGTGCCAGCAGCGGGGGGGCCACAGATACGCAGTATTTT. It is translated as CASSGGATDTQYF. This sequence joins TRBV6-4 and TRBJ2-3, with 8 bases aligning to TRBD2. The CDR3 has 13 residues. The germline gives CDR1 MRHNA, CDR2 SNTAGT. V was pared by 6 bases and J by 2 bases, with 1 base of the junction left unmatched.